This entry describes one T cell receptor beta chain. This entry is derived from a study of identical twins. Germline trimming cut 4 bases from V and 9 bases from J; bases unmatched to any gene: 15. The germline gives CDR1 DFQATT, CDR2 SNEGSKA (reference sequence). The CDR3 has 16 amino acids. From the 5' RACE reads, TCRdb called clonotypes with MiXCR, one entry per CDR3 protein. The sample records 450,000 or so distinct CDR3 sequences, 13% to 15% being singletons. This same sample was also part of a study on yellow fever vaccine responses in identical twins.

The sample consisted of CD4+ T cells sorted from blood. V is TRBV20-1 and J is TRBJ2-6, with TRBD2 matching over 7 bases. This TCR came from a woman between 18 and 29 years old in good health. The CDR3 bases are TGCAGTGCTACGGGCGGGGGATCCCCAGGAGGCAACGTCCTGACTTTC. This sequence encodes CSATGGGSPGGNVLTF.